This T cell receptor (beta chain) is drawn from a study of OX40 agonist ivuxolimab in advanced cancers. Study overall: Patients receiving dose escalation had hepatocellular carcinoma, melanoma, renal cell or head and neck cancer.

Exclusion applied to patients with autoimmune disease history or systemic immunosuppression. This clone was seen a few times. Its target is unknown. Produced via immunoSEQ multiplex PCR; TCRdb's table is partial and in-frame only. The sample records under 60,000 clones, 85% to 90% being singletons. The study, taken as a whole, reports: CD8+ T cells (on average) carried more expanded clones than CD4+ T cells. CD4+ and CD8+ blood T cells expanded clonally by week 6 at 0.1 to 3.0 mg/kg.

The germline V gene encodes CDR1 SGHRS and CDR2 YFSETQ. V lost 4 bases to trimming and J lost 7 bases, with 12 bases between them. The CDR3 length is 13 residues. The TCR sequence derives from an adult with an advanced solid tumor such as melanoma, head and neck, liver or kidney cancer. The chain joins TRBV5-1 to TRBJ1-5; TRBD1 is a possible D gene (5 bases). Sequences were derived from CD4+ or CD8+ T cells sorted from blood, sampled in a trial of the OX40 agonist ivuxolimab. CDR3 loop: CASSPGEGQPQHF. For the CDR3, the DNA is TGCGCCAGCAGCCCCGGAGAGGGGCAGCCCCAGCATTTT. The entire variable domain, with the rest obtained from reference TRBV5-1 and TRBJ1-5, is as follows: KAGVTQTPRYLIKTRGQQVTLSCSPISGHRSVSWYQQTPGQGLQFLFEYFSETQRNKGNFPGRFSGRQFSNSRSEMNVSTLELGDSALYLCASSPGEGQPQHFGDGTRLSIL.